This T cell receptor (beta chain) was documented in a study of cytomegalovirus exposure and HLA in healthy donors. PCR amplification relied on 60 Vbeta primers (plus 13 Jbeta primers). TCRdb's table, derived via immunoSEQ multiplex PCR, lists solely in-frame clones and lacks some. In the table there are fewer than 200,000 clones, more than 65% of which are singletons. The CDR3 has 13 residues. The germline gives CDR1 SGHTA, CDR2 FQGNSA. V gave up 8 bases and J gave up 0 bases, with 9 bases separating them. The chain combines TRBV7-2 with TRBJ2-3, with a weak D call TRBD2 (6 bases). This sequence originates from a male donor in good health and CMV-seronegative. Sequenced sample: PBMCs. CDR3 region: CASRDLSTDTQYF. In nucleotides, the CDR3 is TGTGCCAGCCGGGACTTGAGCACAGATACGCAGTATTTT.